Within the sample, the clone carrying this T cell receptor (beta chain) is medium-sized. Its antigen is not known. Individual cDNA molecules each received unique molecular identifiers attached to them. TCRdb analysed the 5' RACE reads with MiXCR anew, one entry per CDR3 protein. The repertoire has tens of thousands of distinct CDR3 sequences, about 13% of them found once; the top ten carry 7.5% to 9%. This record belongs to a study of early T cells in non-severe SARS-CoV-2 infection. Background on the study: From unsorted whole blood, bulk RNA was sequenced, and the chains remained unpaired.

Study-wide results and caveats: Anti-spike CD8 responses were favored by VDJdb matching, which missed private and CD4 specificities.

The germline CDR1 and CDR2 sequences are MNHEY and SMNVEV (reference sequence). The germline V and J ends were trimmed by 4 bases and 2 bases, with 11 bases remaining between them. The CDR3 is made up of 14 amino acids. The origin of this receptor is an adult who was a healthcare worker with PCR-confirmed SARS-CoV-2 infection or an uninfected control (not recorded which). V and J are TRBV27 and TRBJ1-2, with D possibly matching TRBD1 (5 bases). Sequenced material: whole blood. The CDR3 DNA sequence: TGTGCCAGCAGTTATTCTCAGGGAAACTATGGCTACACCTTC. Its protein product is CASSYSQGNYGYTF.